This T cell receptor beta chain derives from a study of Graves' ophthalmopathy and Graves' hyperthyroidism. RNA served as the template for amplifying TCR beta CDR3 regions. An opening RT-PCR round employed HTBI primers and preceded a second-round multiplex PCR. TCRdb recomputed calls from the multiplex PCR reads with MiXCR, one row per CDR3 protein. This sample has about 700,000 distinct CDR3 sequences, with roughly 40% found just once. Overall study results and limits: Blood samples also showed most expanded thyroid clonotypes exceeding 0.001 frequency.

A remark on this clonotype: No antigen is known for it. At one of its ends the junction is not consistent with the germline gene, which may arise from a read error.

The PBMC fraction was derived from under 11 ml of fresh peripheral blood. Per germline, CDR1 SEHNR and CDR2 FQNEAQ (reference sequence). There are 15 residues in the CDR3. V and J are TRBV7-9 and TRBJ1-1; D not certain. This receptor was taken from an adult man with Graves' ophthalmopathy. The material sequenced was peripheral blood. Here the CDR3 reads CASSQPTRGIPEAFF. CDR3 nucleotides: TGCGCCAGCAGCCAACCGACACGAGGGATACCTGAAGCTTTCTTT.